This T cell receptor beta chain was profiled in a study of Ad26.COV2.S vaccination and SARS-CoV-2 variants. Turning to the study itself: Donor got 5x10^10 or 1x10^11 viral particles of Ad26.COV2.S.

Some clones are missing from TCRdb's copy, which holds only in-frame ones; the method was immunoSEQ multiplex PCR. The top ten clones hold just over 2.5% of a sample with roughly 420,000 clones, 80% to 90% of them seen once. Described treatment: roughly 19 received Ad26.COV2.S at low or high dose, single or two shots; about 5 received placebo; per-sample allocation not given. Day 63 after the first vaccine or placebo injection was the time point for sampling. Vaccination employed an Ad26 vector expressing the Wuhan-strain SARS-CoV-2 spike. As regards this clone: Its antigen is undetermined.

Study-level results: Breadth of non-spike TCRs did not differ between vaccinees and placebo recipients. The placebo group had lower spike-specific TCR breadth than the vaccine recipients did.

Per the germline V gene, CDR1 is MDHEN and CDR2 is SYDVKM. The V and J ends lost 5 bases and 10 bases, in that order; junction bases with no gene match: 6. The CDR3 length is 13 residues. The chain combines TRBV28 with TRBJ1-4; TRBD1 matches 8 bases. Sequencing used peripheral blood, obtained in a trial of Ad26.COV2.S vaccine versus placebo. This receptor was identified in a person between 18 and 65 years old who received the Ad26.COV2.S COVID-19 vaccine or a placebo. Here the CDR3 reads CASSRRDRGKLFF. The CDR3 coding sequence is TGTGCCAGCAGTCGCAGAGACAGGGGAAAACTGTTTTTT.